Sequencing of this T cell receptor beta chain was carried out in a study of blood T cell repertoires in COVID-19. About the research overall: Samples taken during acute and convalescent COVID-19 were collected in the United States, Italy and Spain. T cells, B-cell-depleted T cells, or PBMCs provided the cDNA or gDNA that served as material.

CDR1 SGHDT and CDR2 YYEEEE come from the germline V gene. CDR3 length: 15 residues. The V end lost 4 bases, the J end lost 1 base, and 12 bases lay between the germline ends. Under the authors' procedure: Researchers report that nucleated cell counts were estimated from reference gene primer amplification. Sequenced by immunoSEQ multiplex PCR; TCRdb stores in-frame clones only, minus some. V and J calls and clone size are those listed in that table; D and trimming were worked out from the DNA. The data contain some 400,000 clones, more than 75% of them singletons. Input material: peripheral blood. The TCR originated in a human donor in a cohort sampled during active COVID-19. This chain joins TRBV5-6 and TRBJ1-3; TRBD1 is a possible D gene (5 bases). The CDR3 DNA reads TGTGCCAGCAGCGCGGTGGGGGGATCTGGAAACACCATATATTTT. It is translated as CASSAVGGSGNTIYF.